A selection of T cell receptor beta chains follows, all from one sample in a study of cytomegalovirus exposure and HLA in healthy donors. TCRdb keeps only in-frame clones here, not all; method: immunoSEQ multiplex PCR. The sample spans 68,000 or so clones; the ten largest clones claim 15% to 20%. The specimen sequenced was PBMCs. The receptors stem from a boy between 5 and 17 years old in good health and CMV-seronegative. Each CDR3 is given with its conserved first and last residue. Fields, in order: CDR3 protein, CDR3 DNA, V gene, J gene, D gene. A D gene is named only where the DNA matches it firmly.

CASRTEGDYGYTF	TGTGCCAGCAGGACCGAGGGTGACTATGGCTACACCTTC	TRBV27	TRBJ1-2	.
CASRVGQNQETQYF	TGTGCCAGCAGGGTAGGACAGAACCAAGAGACCCAGTACTTC	TRBV6-6	TRBJ2-5	.
CASSGGGTNNYEQYF	TGTGCCAGCAGCGGGGGGGGAACCAACAACTACGAGCAGTACTTC	TRBV9	TRBJ2-7	TRBD2
CASSLGQGSQPQHF	TGTGCCAGCAGCCTGGGGCAGGGCAGTCAGCCCCAGCATTTT	TRBV7-9	TRBJ1-5	.
CASSPLAGTNTDTQYF	TGTGCCAGCAGCCCCCTAGCGGGAACGAACACAGATACGCAGTATTTT	TRBV9	TRBJ2-3	TRBD2
CASSFSGRVNTEAFF	TGTGCCAGCAGCTTTTCCGGGCGGGTGAACACTGAAGCTTTCTTT	TRBV9	TRBJ1-1	.
CASSIPSSGGSTGELFF	TGTGCCAGTAGTATACCCTCTAGCGGGGGCAGCACCGGGGAGCTGTTTTTT	TRBV19	TRBJ2-2	TRBD2
CASSALNQPMLGEAFF	TGTGCCAGCAGCGCACTAAATCAACCGATGCTTGGGGAAGCTTTCTTT	TRBV5-4	TRBJ1-1	.
CASSPGGQGEVYEQYF	TGTGCCAGTAGCCCTGGGGGACAGGGGGAAGTTTACGAGCAGTACTTC	TRBV19	TRBJ2-7	TRBD1
CASSFNTGIYGYTF	TGTGCCAGCAGTTTTAACACAGGAATCTATGGCTACACCTTC	TRBV6-1	TRBJ1-2	.
CASTFTGTGTDTQYF	TGTGCCAGTACTTTTACAGGGACAGGGACAGATACGCAGTATTTT	TRBV19	TRBJ2-3	TRBD1
CASSEISTDNYGYTF	TGTGCCAGCAGTGAGATTTCGACAGATAACTATGGCTACACCTTC	TRBV6-1	TRBJ1-2	.
CASSRWRPNTGELFF	TGTGCCAGCAGCCGTTGGAGACCGAACACCGGGGAGCTGTTTTTT	TRBV6-5	TRBJ2-2	.
CASSLGADYEQYF	TGTGCCAGCAGCTTAGGCGCCGATTACGAGCAGTACTTC	TRBV7-9	TRBJ2-7	.
CAWSSGLEETQYF	TGTGCCTGGAGCAGCGGGTTAGAAGAGACCCAGTACTTC	TRBV30	TRBJ2-5	.
CASSLGLGTSYSGGEQFF	TGTGCCAGCAGCTTGGGTCTGGGCACTTCATACTCCGGTGGTGAGCAGTTCTTC	TRBV5-6	TRBJ2-1	.
CASSFGGNGNSPLHF	TGTGCCAGCAGTTTCGGGGGTAATGGTAATTCACCCCTCCACTTT	TRBV27	TRBJ1-6	.
CASRGQINQPQHF	TGTGCCAGCAGGGGACAGATCAATCAGCCCCAGCATTTT	TRBV25-1	TRBJ1-5	TRBD1
CASSVGGAGGTGELFF	TGTGCCAGCAGCGTAGGAGGGGCGGGAGGGACCGGGGAGCTGTTTTTT	TRBV9	TRBJ2-2	TRBD2
CASSLGQGAYNEQFF	TGTGCCAGCAGCTTAGGTCAGGGGGCCTACAATGAGCAGTTCTTC	TRBV11-3	TRBJ2-1	TRBD1
CASSPPGLTSYEQYF	TGTGCCAGCAGTCCACCCGGACTAACCTCTTACGAGCAGTACTTC	TRBV6-5	TRBJ2-7	.
CASSRRQGAFEAFF	TGTGCCAGCAGCCGGAGACAGGGGGCCTTTGAAGCTTTCTTT	TRBV14	TRBJ1-1	TRBD1
CASSEAAGRAEKLFF	TGTGCCAGCAGTGAAGCCGCTGGCAGGGCTGAAAAACTGTTTTTT	TRBV25-1	TRBJ1-4	.
CSVLDRGRGQPQHF	TGCAGCGTTTTGGACAGGGGGCGAGGTCAGCCCCAGCATTTT	TRBV29-1	TRBJ1-5	TRBD1
CASSVRKIDEQFF	TGTGCCAGCAGCGTGAGGAAAATTGATGAGCAGTTCTTC	TRBV9	TRBJ2-1	.
CASSPAGVFETQYF	TGTGCCAGCAGTCCCGCAGGGGTGTTCGAGACCCAGTACTTC	TRBV6-6	TRBJ2-5	.
CASSLFATNEKLFF	TGTGCCAGCAGCTTATTCGCAACTAATGAAAAACTGTTTTTT	TRBV11-2	TRBJ1-4	.
CSVEERGSGANVLTF	TGCAGCGTTGAAGAGAGGGGGTCTGGGGCCAACGTCCTGACTTTC	TRBV29-1	TRBJ2-6	.
CASRTTGLPRPYEQYF	TGTGCCAGCAGGACCACCGGACTCCCAAGGCCCTACGAGCAGTACTTC	TRBV5-5	TRBJ2-7	.
CAISSQGTDTEAFF	TGTGCCATCAGTTCACAGGGGACGGACACTGAAGCTTTCTTT	TRBV10-3	TRBJ1-1	TRBD1
CASSFGTGSNTEAFF	TGTGCCAGCAGTTTCGGGACAGGGTCCAACACTGAAGCTTTCTTT	TRBV27	TRBJ1-1	TRBD1
CASGAWQGVSHEQYF	TGTGCCAGCGGGGCATGGCAGGGTGTGAGCCACGAGCAGTACTTC	TRBV7-9	TRBJ2-7	.
CASRGTGNTGELFF	TGTGCCAGCAGGGGGACAGGGAACACCGGGGAGCTGTTTTTT	TRBV6-1	TRBJ2-2	TRBD1
CASSPGSNTYEQYF	TGCGCCAGCAGCCCTGGTAGCAATACCTACGAGCAGTACTTC	TRBV5-1	TRBJ2-7	.
CASQSTGTSGNTIYF	TGTGCCAGCCAGTCCACAGGAACCTCTGGAAACACCATATATTTT	TRBV5-5	TRBJ1-3	.
CASRRSADEKLFF	TGTGCCAGTAGACGTAGTGCGGATGAAAAACTGTTTTTT	TRBV19	TRBJ1-4	.
CASRPGSGNTIYF	TGTGCCAGCAGGCCGGGAAGTGGAAACACCATATATTTT	TRBV2	TRBJ1-3	.
CASSERQGLGQPQHF	TGTGCCAGCAGTGAAAGACAGGGCCTTGGGCAGCCCCAGCATTTT	TRBV6-1	TRBJ1-5	TRBD1
CASSTTNRAVGYGYTF	TGTGCCAGCAGCACAACAAACAGGGCGGTCGGTTATGGCTACACCTTC	TRBV13	TRBJ1-2	.
CASSLDGGLRQPQHF	TGCGCCAGCAGCTTGGACGGGGGATTACGTCAGCCCCAGCATTTT	TRBV5-1	TRBJ1-5	.
CASSNLGQNYEQYF	TGTGCCAGCAGTAATTTGGGACAGAACTACGAGCAGTACTTC	TRBV6-1	TRBJ2-7	TRBD1